This T cell receptor beta chain emerged from a study of blood T cells in healthy people across ages. The germline gives CDR1 SGHTA, CDR2 FQGTGA. Trimming took off 5 bases at V and 11 bases at J, with 15 bases between the two ends. The CDR3 has 12 residues. Next came a second PCR, run for about 6 to 11 cycles, which used a sample-barcoded 5' primer along with a J-beta primer mix. One entry per CDR3 protein, called by TCRdb with MiXCR from the 5' RACE reads. The sample shows roughly 900,000 distinct CDR3 sequences, 48% of them seen only once. The gene calls are TRBV7-3 and TRBJ2-5; D may be TRBD1 (8 bases). The TCR comes from a man aged 25-40 years in good health. Sequenced input: blood. CDR3 amino acids: CASSTGGQEQYF. The CDR3 coding sequence is TGTGCCAGCAGCACGGGGGGACAGGAGCAGTACTTC.